This TCR beta chain derives from a study of shared clonotypes between healthy human individuals. Study context: A donor's plate count was three for CD4 naive and three for CD4 memory; CD8 naive had two and CD8 memory one.

Worth noting for this clone: Antigen: not known.

Findings of the study overall: Naive CD4 clonotype sharing across four donors was 4.5% to 6%. Non-shared clonotypes had lower generation probabilities than clonotypes shared by all four sorted-subset donors.

Every donor, a Caucasian adult, lived in Nashville, Tennessee. Generated by immunoSEQ multiplex PCR, the TCRdb table keeps only in-frame clones and is missing some. The data show about 980,000 clones, with 60% to 85% seen just once and 1.5% held by the top ten. The material sequenced was memory CD4+ T cells sorted from blood. Subset indicated: CD45RA-negative fraction. The source is a man younger than 30 in good health.

This CDR3 is CASSLGLAANIQYF. CDR3 sequence (DNA): TGTGCCAGCAGCTTAGGGCTAGCGGCAAACATTCAGTACTTC. The chain recombines TRBV7-2 with TRBJ2-4, with 7 bases identical to TRBD2. Germline V CDR1 and CDR2: SGHTA, FQGNSA. J gave up 6 bases and V 1 base, and 3 bases lay outside the gene matches. The length of the CDR3 is 14 residues.